What follows are 23 T cell receptor beta chains derived from one specimen sequenced in a study of blood T cell repertoires in COVID-19. Profiling relied on immunoSEQ multiplex PCR, and the TCRdb table lists in-frame clones only, not all of them. The sample includes approximately 150,000 clones, 85% to 90% of them seen just once. Sequences were obtained from peripheral blood. These receptors all stem from a woman in her 70s with acute or convalescent COVID-19.

CDR3 DNA sequence: TGCGCCAGCAGCGGCCCACCCGCCTATGGCTACACCTTC. Translated: CASSGPPAYGYTF. The chain is built from TRBV4-3 and TRBJ1-2, with D unresolved. The length of the CDR3 is 13 residues. The germline V and J ends were trimmed by 5 bases and 4 bases, with 11 bases remaining between them. Germline assignment: CDR1 LGHNA and CDR2 YSLEER.

This clone was seen only once. This chain links TRBV7-9 with TRBJ1-1; D uncertain. This CDR3 contains 13 residues. The germline V gene encodes CDR1 SEHNR and CDR2 FQNEAQ (reference sequence). Trimming stripped 4 bases from V and 0 bases from J, with 6 bases between. The CDR3 DNA reads as TGTGCCAGCAGCTCGGGTTTGAACACTGAAGCTTTCTTT. The encoded protein is CASSSGLNTEAFF. Full variable domain (missing parts from reference TRBV7-9 and TRBJ1-1): DTGVSQNPRHKITKRGQNVTFRCDPISEHNRLYWYRQTLGQGPEFLTYFQNEAQLEKSRLLSDRFSAERPKGSFSTLEIQRTEQGDSAMYLCASSSGLNTEAFFGQGTRLTVV.

This chain joins TRBV10-3 and TRBJ2-5, with D possibly TRBD1 on 6 matching bases. The CDR3 covers 15 residues. V lost 3 bases, J lost 2 bases, and 13 bases lay in between. Germline values: CDR1 ENHRY, CDR2 SYGVKD. The CDR3 region has the DNA TGTGCCATCAGTGATGCCAGGGGTCGGCAAGAGACCCAGTACTTC. Residues: CAISDARGRQETQYF.

The rearrangement links TRBV11-3 to TRBJ1-1, with TRBD1 as a possible D gene (5 bases). Germline CDR1 and CDR2: SGHNT and YENEEA. CDR3 size: 14 residues. The V gene lost 5 bases and the J gene lost 2 bases, with 12 bases spanning the gap. The CDR3 DNA reads as TGTGCCAGCAGCGATTTAAGGGGTAACACTGAAGCTTTCTTT. Translation gives CASSDLRGNTEAFF.

This chain joins TRBV30 and TRBJ1-2; D not certain. Germline V gives CDR1 GTSNPN, CDR2 SVGIG (reference sequence). With 7 bases removed from V and 4 bases from J, the gap between germline ends came to 10 bases. The CDR3 covers 11 residues. CDR3 in amino acids: CASLRGYGYTF. CDR3 bases: TGTGCCTCCCTCCGGGGCTATGGCTACACCTTC.

The chain combines TRBV5-1 with TRBJ1-2; 7 bases line up with TRBD1. Germline V gives CDR1 SGHRS, CDR2 YFSETQ. Losses at the gene ends were 4 bases for V and 3 bases for J; bases not matched to a gene: 9. The CDR3 spans 15 residues. CDR3 sequence: CASSRYRGEDYGYTF. CDR3 in DNA: TGCGCCAGCAGCAGATACAGGGGAGAAGACTATGGCTACACCTTC.

This chain uses TRBV19 with TRBJ1-2, with 11 nucleotides matching TRBD1. The germline V gene encodes CDR1 LNHDA and CDR2 SQIVND (reference sequence). V dropped 7 bases and J dropped 8; count of bases not matched to a gene: 9. The length of the CDR3 is 14 residues. CDR3 DNA sequence: TGTGCCAGTACCCGTCAGGACAGGGGGCTCGGCTACACCTTC. Translating gives CASTRQDRGLGYTF.

V usage is TRBV27 and J usage is TRBJ1-6; no reliable D call. Germline loops: CDR1 MNHEY, CDR2 SMNVEV (reference sequence). V dropped 5 bases and J dropped 1 base, with 12 bases sitting between them. This CDR3 has 16 amino acids. The DNA of the CDR3 is TGTGCCAGCAGTCAAAACACGGGATCCTATAATTCACCCCTCCACTTT. Protein: CASSQNTGSYNSPLHF.

A few counts support this clone. The chain couples TRBV2 to TRBJ1-1, with TRBD1 matching over 9 bases. Germline-derived CDR1 and CDR2 are SNHLY and FYNNEI. The CDR3 contains 15 residues. V was clipped by 4 bases and J by 3 bases; unmatched bases: 6. CDR3 protein: CASSGTGGSHTEAFF. The DNA of the CDR3 is TGTGCCAGCAGTGGTACAGGGGGCTCCCACACTGAAGCTTTCTTT.

The chain couples TRBV7-2 to TRBJ1-1; weak D call: TRBD1 (5 bases). Germline V CDR1 and CDR2: SGHTA, FQGNSA. V dropped 2 bases and J dropped 5 bases, with 12 bases sitting between them. The CDR3 contains 14 residues. CDR3 nucleotide sequence: TGTGCCAGCAGCTTACCCCAGGGAGGGACTGAAGCTTTCTTT. Protein: CASSLPQGGTEAFF.

The rearrangement joins TRBV14 to TRBJ2-7, with 9 bases aligning to TRBD2. This CDR3 is built from 15 residues. V shed 2 bases and J 2 bases; nucleotides not matched to a gene: 4. Germline V lookup: CDR1 SGHDN, CDR2 FVKESK. The CDR3 nucleotides read TGTGCCAGCAGCCAATTCGCGGGGGGGCCCTACGAGCAGTACTTC. Residues: CASSQFAGGPYEQYF.

V usage is TRBV7-9 and J usage is TRBJ1-2; D is unresolved. This CDR3 spans 12 amino acids. Germline V gene lookup returns CDR1 SEHNR and CDR2 FQNEAQ (reference sequence). Trimming cost V 3 bases and J 7 bases, with 9 bases left between them. CDR3 coding DNA: TGTGCCAGCAGCTTTGATCAGGTTGGCTACACCTTC. Translation: CASSFDQVGYTF.

This clone has only one observation. For the CDR3, the DNA is TGTGCCAGCAGCCTAGTGGCGGGAGGGACTGAAGCTTTCTTT. This gives the protein CASSLVAGGTEAFF. The chain has TRBV3-1 (or the pseudogene TRBV3-2) and TRBJ1-1, with unresolved D. V lost 4 bases and J 5 bases, leaving 14 bases between the germline ends. Germline lookup yields CDR1 LGHDT and CDR2 YNNKEL (reference sequence). CDR3 length: 14 amino acids.

The rearrangement uses TRBV28 and TRBJ1-3, with D perhaps matching TRBD1 (5 bases). The CDR3 is 14 amino acids. Trimming removed 6 bases from V and 0 bases from J, with 9 bases in between. Looked up from germline, CDR1 is MDHEN and CDR2 is SYDVKM. CDR3 amino acids: CASRSGYSGNTIYF. Written as DNA, the CDR3 is TGTGCCAGCAGATCAGGGTACTCTGGAAACACCATATATTTT.

The CDR3 region is CASSQLSGGMNTEAFF. The DNA of the CDR3 is TGCGCCAGCAGTCAACTCTCCGGGGGTATGAACACTGAAGCTTTCTTT. The V call is TRBV23-1, the J call TRBJ1-1; D is possibly TRBD1 (5 bases). TRBV23-1 qualifies as an ORF whose function is uncertain. The V and J ends lost 2 bases and 0 bases respectively, with 13 bases between them. This CDR3 region has 16 residues.

This chain joins TRBV7-2 and TRBJ1-1, with 10 bases fitting TRBD1. Per the germline V gene, CDR1 is SGHTA and CDR2 is FQGNSA. After removal of 6 bases from V and 5 bases from J, the junction contained 12 bases not matched to a gene. The CDR3 has 16 amino acids. The CDR3: CASSSTGGTLTTEAFF. For the CDR3, the DNA is TGTGCCAGCAGTTCGACAGGGGGCACATTAACGACTGAAGCTTTCTTT.

The rearrangement uses TRBV6-6 and TRBJ2-1; 8 nucleotides agree with TRBD1. This CDR3 contains 16 residues. Germline CDR1 and CDR2: MNHNY and SVGAGI (reference sequence). V lost 4 bases, J lost 4 bases, and 9 bases stayed unmatched. Written as DNA, the CDR3 is TGTGCCAGCAGTTCTGGACAGGGCTTGCGATACAATGAGCAGTTCTTC. Protein sequence: CASSSGQGLRYNEQFF.

The V gene is TRBV9, the J gene TRBJ1-4, with no clear D. The germline V and J ends were trimmed by 7 bases and 7 bases, with 17 bases remaining between them. The CDR3 extends over 14 amino acids. The germline V gene encodes CDR1 SGDLS and CDR2 YYNGEE. Written as DNA, the CDR3 is TGTGCCAGCTCACCTCCATTCGGTGCTGAAAAACTGTTTTTT. Its protein is CASSPPFGAEKLFF.

The chain uses TRBV7-2 and TRBJ1-1; 8 positions agree with TRBD1. V lost 6 bases to trimming and J lost 7 bases; unmatched junction nucleotides: 10. Germline V lookup: CDR1 SGHTA, CDR2 FQGNSA. This CDR3 is built from 14 residues. The DNA of the CDR3 is TGTGCCAGCAGTAGAACAGGGGGGTTCAGTGAAGCTTTCTTT. Translating it yields CASSRTGGFSEAFF.

The chain joins TRBV2 to TRBJ2-5, with TRBD2 matching 8 bases. Germline CDR1 SNHLY, CDR2 FYNNEI. This CDR3 region has 14 residues. With V trimmed by 9 bases and J by 9 bases, 15 bases remained unmatched. CDR3 region: CASHLAGTRMSQYF. CDR3 DNA: TGTGCCAGTCACTTAGCGGGGACAAGAATGTCCCAGTACTTC.

The chain is built from TRBV28 and TRBJ2-7; 8 positions agree with TRBD2. The CDR3 has 15 residues. J was trimmed by 3 bases and V by 3 bases; bases with no gene match: 7. Germline lookup yields CDR1 MDHEN and CDR2 SYDVKM. CDR3 DNA: TGTGCCAGCAGTTTGTCCTCTAGCGGGCGCTACGAGCAGTACTTC. Translation gives CASSLSSSGRYEQYF.

V usage is TRBV14 and J usage is TRBJ2-1; D is ambiguous. CDR3 size: 13 residues. Per the germline V gene, CDR1 is SGHDN and CDR2 is FVKESK. The V and J ends lost 3 bases and 9 bases respectively, with 12 bases between them. The CDR3 loop reads CASSQLQPSEQFF. Written as DNA, the CDR3 is TGTGCCAGCAGCCAGTTACAGCCGTCTGAGCAGTTCTTC.

This sequence joins TRBV15 and TRBJ1-2; 8 positions match TRBD1. The germline V gene encodes CDR1 LNHNV and CDR2 YYDKDF (reference sequence). V lost 0 bases to trimming and J lost 4 bases; unmatched junction nucleotides: 10. The CDR3 covers 17 residues. CDR3 nucleotides: TGTGCCACCAGCAGAGATGATGTTGGGACAGGAGTCTATGGCTACACCTTC. Encoded protein: CATSRDDVGTGVYGYTF.